A selection of T cell receptor beta chains follows, all from one sample in a study of shared clonotypes between healthy human individuals. Profiled with immunoSEQ multiplex PCR; TCRdb holds only in-frame clones, not every one. Found here are fewer than 3 million clones, under 95% of them singletons; the top ten hold 0.37%. Input material: naive CD4+ T cells from PBMCs. The receptors shown here come from a man aged 18 to 29 in good health. Some clones in this sample may be carry-over from other donors' samples. Each CDR3 is given with its conserved first and last residue. The D gene is left open where the match is weak. Clone size, where shown, is once, few, many, or a class for clones that have expanded.

V: TRBV11-1
D: TRBD2
J: TRBJ2-1
size: -
CDR3: CASSFRASGVSSYNEQFF
DNA: TGTGCCAGCAGCTTTCGTGCTAGCGGGGTCAGCTCCTACAATGAGCAGTTCTTC

V: TRBV5-1
D: TRBD1
J: TRBJ2-7
size: -
CDR3: CASSLPTGGYEQYF
DNA: TGCGCCAGCAGCTTGCCTACAGGGGGCTACGAGCAGTACTTC

V: TRBV6-1
D: -
J: TRBJ1-1
size: -
CDR3: CASSGDRKNTEAFF
DNA: TGTGCCAGCAGTGGTGACAGAAAGAACACTGAAGCTTTCTTT

V: TRBV28
D: TRBD1
J: TRBJ2-2
size: -
CDR3: CASRAQGAGTGELFF
DNA: TGTGCCAGCAGGGCACAGGGGGCTGGCACCGGGGAGCTGTTTTTT

V: TRBV10-1
D: -
J: TRBJ2-5
size: -
CDR3: CASSETAWETQYF
DNA: TGCGCCAGCAGTGAGACCGCTTGGGAGACCCAGTACTTC

V: TRBV27
D: -
J: TRBJ2-5
size: -
CDR3: CASSEGHRQETQYF
DNA: TGTGCCAGCAGTGAGGGACACCGCCAAGAGACCCAGTACTTC

V: TRBV7-8
D: -
J: TRBJ2-5
size: -
CDR3: CASSLGRGTAETQYF
DNA: TGTGCCAGCAGCTTAGGTCGGGGGACCGCGGAGACCCAGTACTTC

V: TRBV27
D: TRBD2
J: TRBJ2-1
size: -
CDR3: CASSSPSLAGVYNEQFF
DNA: TGTGCCAGCAGTTCCCCTTCCCTAGCGGGAGTTTACAATGAGCAGTTCTTC

V: TRBV28
D: -
J: TRBJ1-1
size: -
CDR3: CASSWGDFGVRRGKKDTEAFF
DNA: TGTGCCAGCAGTTGGGGGGATTTCGGGGTACGAAGAGGGAAAAAGGACACTGAAGCTTTCTTT

V: TRBV15
D: -
J: TRBJ2-3
size: -
CDR3: CATSRTYFGAGSTDTQYF
DNA: TGTGCCACCAGCAGGACCTATTTCGGGGCAGGAAGCACAGATACGCAGTATTTT

V: TRBV9
D: TRBD2
J: TRBJ2-1
size: -
CDR3: CASSTVVAGSSYNEQFF
DNA: TGTGCCAGCAGCACCGTGGTAGCGGGGAGCTCCTACAATGAGCAGTTCTTC

V: TRBV29-1
D: -
J: TRBJ2-7
size: -
CDR3: CSVGKRTTHYEQYF
DNA: TGCAGCGTTGGGAAGCGGACAACGCATTACGAGCAGTACTTC

V: TRBV27
D: TRBD1
J: TRBJ2-6
size: -
CDR3: CASRRDRKSSGANVLTF
DNA: TGTGCCAGCAGAAGGGACAGGAAGAGCTCTGGGGCCAACGTCCTGACTTTC

V: TRBV6-4
D: -
J: TRBJ2-1
size: once
CDR3: CASSEGNYNEQFF
DNA: TGTGCCAGCAGTGAAGGGAACTACAATGAGCAGTTCTTC